Listed below are T cell receptor beta chains from one sample, sequenced in a study of OX40 agonist ivuxolimab in advanced cancers. Repertoires were generated with immunoSEQ multiplex PCR, while TCRdb's copy carries only in-frame clones and drops some. Here the sample spans fewer than 75,000 clones, 88% being singletons. This sample comprised CD4+ or CD8+ T cells sorted from blood, obtained in a trial of the OX40 agonist ivuxolimab. These receptors were obtained from an adult with an advanced solid tumor such as melanoma, head and neck, liver or kidney cancer. Both conserved end residues are part of each CDR3. The order of the fields is J gene, clone size, CDR3 length, V gene, D gene, CDR3 protein, CDR3 DNA. The D gene is left open where the match is weak. Expanded clones are given a class, and other clones once, few, many or no size at all.

J gene: TRBJ2-7; clone size: .; CDR3 length: 14; V gene: TRBV10-1; D gene: .; CDR3 protein: CASSDQTRSHEQYF; CDR3 DNA: TGCGCCAGCAGTGACCAGACTAGGAGCCACGAGCAGTACTTC
J gene: TRBJ2-7; clone size: .; CDR3 length: 14; V gene: TRBV6-1; D gene: .; CDR3 protein: CASGTLGASYEQYF; CDR3 DNA: TGTGCCAGCGGTACACTAGGGGCCTCCTACGAGCAGTACTTC
J gene: TRBJ1-5; clone size: .; CDR3 length: 15; V gene: TRBV4-1; D gene: TRBD1; CDR3 protein: CASSQEGQYNQPQHF; CDR3 DNA: TGCGCCAGCAGCCAAGAGGGACAGTACAATCAGCCCCAGCATTTT
J gene: TRBJ2-5; clone size: .; CDR3 length: 14; V gene: TRBV15; D gene: .; CDR3 protein: CATSRPGGSETQYF; CDR3 DNA: TGTGCCACCAGCAGACCCGGGGGCTCGGAGACCCAGTACTTC
J gene: TRBJ2-7; clone size: .; CDR3 length: 16; V gene: TRBV28; D gene: .; CDR3 protein: CATSSVGQGKTYEQYF; CDR3 DNA: TGTGCCACCAGTTCGGTCGGGCAGGGCAAGACCTACGAGCAGTACTTC
J gene: TRBJ2-7; clone size: .; CDR3 length: 15; V gene: TRBV18; D gene: TRBD2; CDR3 protein: CASSPPSKAGGEQYF; CDR3 DNA: TGTGCCAGCTCACCACCGTCTAAGGCGGGGGGCGAGCAGTACTTC
J gene: TRBJ2-5; clone size: .; CDR3 length: 14; V gene: TRBV19; D gene: .; CDR3 protein: CASSIGVGGETQYF; CDR3 DNA: TGTGCCAGTAGTATTGGTGTAGGGGGGGAGACCCAGTACTTC
J gene: TRBJ1-2; clone size: once; CDR3 length: 14; V gene: TRBV18; D gene: .; CDR3 protein: CASSPGDTNYGYTF; CDR3 DNA: TGTGCCAGCTCACCCGGGGACACCAACTATGGCTACACCTTC
J gene: TRBJ1-5; clone size: .; CDR3 length: 21; V gene: TRBV10-1; D gene: TRBD1; CDR3 protein: CASSDLCGGREGAGGNQPQHF; CDR3 DNA: TGCGCCAGCAGTGATCTCTGCGGGGGCAGGGAGGGGGCCGGGGGGAATCAGCCCCAGCATTTT
J gene: TRBJ1-1; clone size: .; CDR3 length: 17; V gene: TRBV6-1; D gene: TRBD1; CDR3 protein: CASSDAWGQGSNTEAFF; CDR3 DNA: TGTGCCAGCAGTGATGCGTGGGGACAGGGATCGAACACTGAAGCTTTCTTT
J gene: TRBJ2-7; clone size: .; CDR3 length: 12; V gene: TRBV10-3; D gene: .; CDR3 protein: CAISELGLEQYF; CDR3 DNA: TGTGCCATCAGTGAGTTGGGGCTCGAGCAGTACTTC
J gene: TRBJ1-1; clone size: once; CDR3 length: 14; V gene: TRBV19; D gene: .; CDR3 protein: CASSRGTLNTEAFF; CDR3 DNA: TGTGCCAGTAGTAGGGGGACATTGAACACTGAAGCTTTCTTT
J gene: TRBJ2-2; clone size: .; CDR3 length: 16; V gene: TRBV2; D gene: .; CDR3 protein: CASSLTRGSNTGELFF; CDR3 DNA: TGTGCCAGCAGCCTTACTCGGGGGAGTAATACCGGGGAGCTGTTTTTT
J gene: TRBJ2-2; clone size: .; CDR3 length: 15; V gene: TRBV5-1; D gene: TRBD2; CDR3 protein: CASSLTSGGTGELFF; CDR3 DNA: TGCGCCAGCAGCTTGACTAGCGGGGGAACCGGGGAGCTGTTTTTT
J gene: TRBJ1-3; clone size: .; CDR3 length: 15; V gene: TRBV28; D gene: .; CDR3 protein: CASGGWQFSGNTIYF; CDR3 DNA: TGTGCCAGCGGGGGGTGGCAGTTCTCTGGAAACACCATATATTTT
J gene: TRBJ1-6; clone size: .; CDR3 length: 17; V gene: TRBV13; D gene: TRBD1; CDR3 protein: CASSPKSAGGGNSPLHF; CDR3 DNA: TGTGCCAGCAGCCCCAAATCGGCAGGGGGCGGAAATTCACCCCTCCACTTT
J gene: TRBJ1-1; clone size: .; CDR3 length: 14; V gene: TRBV29-1; D gene: .; CDR3 protein: CSVVRALPRTEAFF; CDR3 DNA: TGCAGCGTTGTCCGGGCCCTTCCGAGGACTGAAGCTTTCTTT
J gene: TRBJ2-2; clone size: .; CDR3 length: 15; V gene: TRBV11-2; D gene: .; CDR3 protein: CASILRRTNTGELFF; CDR3 DNA: TGTGCCAGCATCCTTAGGAGGACGAACACCGGGGAGCTGTTTTTT
J gene: TRBJ2-2; clone size: once; CDR3 length: 13; V gene: TRBV7-3; D gene: .; CDR3 protein: CASSRGVAGELFF; CDR3 DNA: TGTGCCAGCAGCCGGGGAGTGGCCGGGGAGCTGTTTTTT
J gene: TRBJ2-1; clone size: .; CDR3 length: 12; V gene: TRBV7-9; D gene: .; CDR3 protein: CASSLGQAEQFF; CDR3 DNA: TGTGCCAGCAGCTTAGGGCAGGCTGAGCAGTTCTTC
J gene: TRBJ1-3; clone size: .; CDR3 length: 15; V gene: TRBV2; D gene: .; CDR3 protein: CASSQTVAAGNTIYF; CDR3 DNA: TGTGCCAGCAGTCAAACAGTAGCGGCTGGAAACACCATATATTTT